The 23 T cell receptor beta chains reported below all come from one sample, sequenced in a study of CXCR3-negative and CXCR3-positive naive CD8 T cells (dated by TCRdb to the late 2010s). The sequencing machine was a NextSeq 550. The Human TCR Profiling Kit (MiLaboratory) was used to make UMI-labeled 5' RACE TRB cDNA libraries. The reads, reprocessed by TCRdb, yield one row per CDR3 protein sequence and no DNA. This sample's table has entries for 75,000 to 95,000 distinct CDR3 sequences. 0.9% to 1.2% of the sample lies in the top ten. Sequencing used naive CXCR3- CD8+ T cells from blood. This sample's cell subset or site label indicates: CD45RO-CCR7+CD27+CD95- naive CD8+ T cells lacking CXCR3 (TNR3-). These receptors were collected from a human donor in good health. Some clones in this sample may be carry-over from other donors' samples.

This sequence joins TRBV15 and TRBJ2-5; the D gene TCRdb calls, TRBD1, cannot be checked with no DNA. Germline CDR1 reads LNHNV; CDR2 reads YYDKDF (reference sequence). This CDR3 has 15 amino acids. CDR3 amino acids: CATSTTPGQGETQYF. The full variable domain, its missing parts supplied by reference TRBV15 and TRBJ2-5, is DAMVIQNPRYQVTQFGKPVTLSCSQTLNHNVMYWYQQKSSQAPKLLFHYYDKDFNNEADTPDNFQSRRPNTSFCFLDIRSPGLGDTAMYLCATSTTPGQGETQYFGPGTRLLVL.

The rearrangement joins TRBV7-2 to TRBJ2-4; the TCRdb D gene call, TRBD1, has no DNA to confirm it. The CDR3 runs 13 residues. Germline V CDR1 and CDR2: SGHTA, FQGNSA. This CDR3 is CASSWTGGDIQYF.

The gene calls are TRBV5-4 and TRBJ2-7; without DNA, the TCRdb call of TRBD1 cannot be checked. The germline CDR1 and CDR2 sequences are SGHNT and YYREEE (reference sequence). This CDR3 is built from 18 residues. This CDR3 reads CASSLGQSPGSANYEQYF.

The rearrangement links TRBV28 to TRBJ2-3; the D call from TCRdb, TRBD2, cannot be confirmed without DNA. The CDR3 contains 15 residues. The germline gives CDR1 MDHEN, CDR2 SYDVKM. CDR3 protein: CASRLGLANTDTQYF.

V and J are TRBV6-6 and TRBJ2-5. The CDR3 loop spans 12 amino acids. The germline gives CDR1 MNHNY, CDR2 SVGAGI (reference sequence). The CDR3 region is CASGWEGETQYF.

The rearrangement uses TRBV29-1 and TRBJ1-1. Germline V gene data show CDR1 as SQVTM and CDR2 as ANQGSEA. The CDR3 is 12 amino acids. CDR3 protein: CSVLWLNTEAFF. The whole variable domain, filled in from reference TRBV29-1 and TRBJ1-1, reads SAVISQKPSRDICQRGTSLTIQCQVDSQVTMMFWYRQQPGQSLTLIATANQGSEATYESGFVIDKFPISRPNLTFSTLTVSNMSPEDSSIYLCSVLWLNTEAFFGQGTRLTVV.

V usage is TRBV6-2 or TRBV6-3 and J usage is TRBJ2-1; lacking DNA, the TRBD1 call made by TCRdb goes unchecked. The CDR3 totals 14 residues. Germline values: CDR1 MNHEY, CDR2 SVGEGT. CDR3: CASNMGGGYNEQFF.

V and J are TRBV20-1 and TRBJ2-3. Looked up from germline, CDR1 is DFQATT and CDR2 is SNEGSKA (reference sequence). CDR3 length: 11 residues. The CDR3 loop is CSARDLSTQYF.

This chain uses TRBV30 with TRBJ1-1; TCRdb designates TRBD1, a call that cannot be tested without DNA. The germline V gene has CDR1 GTSNPN and CDR2 SVGIG (reference sequence). This CDR3 is built from 13 residues. Here the CDR3 reads CAWGATVNTEAFF.

V gene TRBV5-1 combines with J gene TRBJ2-7; there is no DNA to check the TCRdb D call of TRBD2. Per germline, CDR1 SGHRS and CDR2 YFSETQ. The CDR3 length is 14 residues. The CDR3 sequence: CASSLEREVYEQYF.

The chain employs TRBV7-2 and TRBJ1-1. The CDR3 is 13 residues long. The germline gives CDR1 SGHTA, CDR2 FQGNSA. CDR3 region: CASSLGFNTEAFF.

This chain joins TRBV29-1 and TRBJ2-3; the TRBD1 assignment by TCRdb is unverifiable without DNA. CDR3 length: 16 amino acids. CDR1 and CDR2 (germline): SQVTM, ANQGSEA. The CDR3 loop is CSVALFPGQGTDTQYF.

The genes are TRBV29-1 and TRBJ2-3. There are 16 residues in the CDR3. Looked up from germline, CDR1 is SQVTM and CDR2 is ANQGSEA. The CDR3 reads CSVEEEGTFGGDTQYF.

The gene calls are TRBV29-1 and TRBJ1-1. The CDR3 length is 11 residues. Germline V gene sequence: CDR1 SQVTM, CDR2 ANQGSEA. The CDR3 sequence: CSVVRNTEAFF.

The CDR3 protein is CASSQENFSYEQYF. The V and J genes are TRBV4-2 and TRBJ2-7. Germline assignment: CDR1 LGHNA and CDR2 YNFKEQ. This CDR3 region has 14 residues.

V and J are TRBV14 and TRBJ2-1; TCRdb's D call of TRBD2 is untestable without DNA. Germline V gives CDR1 SGHDN, CDR2 FVKESK. This CDR3 region has 14 residues. The CDR3 is CASSPLGLNNEQFF.

The chain recombines TRBV4-1 with TRBJ1-6; TCRdb lists TRBD1, though no DNA is available to test this call. CDR1 and CDR2 from the germline V gene are MGHRA and YSYEKL. This CDR3 has 17 amino acids. The CDR3 reads CASSQAAGGMNNSPLHF.

The V call is TRBV7-6, the J call TRBJ1-1; TCRdb designates TRBD1, a call that cannot be tested without DNA. The germline gives CDR1 SGHVS, CDR2 FNYEAQ. This CDR3 region has 14 residues. CDR3: CASSRGQGRIEAFF.

The chain has TRBV7-9 and TRBJ2-3; lacking DNA, the TRBD1 call made by TCRdb goes unchecked. The CDR3 totals 15 residues. Germline values: CDR1 SEHNR, CDR2 FQNEAQ (reference sequence). The CDR3 region is CASSLVGGATDTQYF.

The rearrangement uses TRBV11-2 and TRBJ2-7; absent DNA, TCRdb's TRBD2 call cannot be checked. This CDR3 region has 13 residues. CDR1 and CDR2 from the germline V gene are SGHAT and FQNNGV. CDR3: CASSWDLTYEQYF.

The chain joins TRBV6-4 to TRBJ2-1. This CDR3 is built from 13 residues. From germline, CDR1 is MRHNA and CDR2 SNTAGT. The CDR3 loop is CASSDGPYNEQFF.

This rearrangement joins TRBV12-3 or TRBV12-4 to TRBJ2-3. There are 13 residues in the CDR3. CDR3 loop: CASTIDPRHTQYF.

The V gene is TRBV29-1, the J gene TRBJ2-7; absent DNA, TCRdb's TRBD1 call cannot be checked. CDR3 length: 13 residues. Germline-derived CDR1 and CDR2 are SQVTM and ANQGSEA. CDR3 amino acids: CSVVPGHVNEQYF.